These 10 T cell receptor beta chains were sequenced from one sample in a study of blood T cell repertoires in COVID-19. The assay was immunoSEQ multiplex PCR, and TCRdb's table has in-frame clones only and misses some. The sample includes over 25,000 clones, around 90% seen only once; the top ten take approximately 1%. Input material: peripheral blood. The receptor source for this set is a man aged 70-80 years with active or convalescent COVID-19.

The V call is TRBV25-1, the J call TRBJ2-3; a possible D gene is TRBD1 (6 bases). Trimming removed 8 bases from V and 2 bases from J, with 20 bases in between. This CDR3 has 16 amino acids. Germline CDR1 reads MGHDK; CDR2 reads SYGVNS. DNA for the CDR3: TGTGCCAGCTCTTACCCCACAGGGAGCTTCACAGATACGCAGTATTTT. The encoded protein is CASSYPTGSFTDTQYF.

The chain combines TRBV18 with TRBJ2-7; tentatively, D is TRBD1 (6 bases). V dropped 6 bases and J dropped 3 bases, with 21 bases sitting between them. CDR3 length equals 16 residues. CDR1 is KGHSH and CDR2 is LQKENI in the germline V gene. Here the CDR3 reads CASSQGSGFMSYEQYF. DNA for the CDR3: TGTGCCAGCTCGCAGGGGTCGGGGTTTATGAGCTACGAGCAGTACTTC.

This clone was seen just once. The chain recombines TRBV12-1 with TRBJ1-6; the table's D call TRBD1 went unverified against the DNA. TRBV12-1 is a pseudogene. The CDR3 runs to 15 residues. The CDR3 reads CASSARDSGDSPLHF. For the CDR3, the DNA is TGTGCCAGCAGCGCCCGGGACAGTGGTGATTCACCCCTCCACTTT.

This chain uses TRBV10-2 with TRBJ1-2; no reliable D call. V gave up 4 bases and J gave up 3 bases, with 3 bases separating them. The germline V gene encodes CDR1 WSHSY and CDR2 SAAADI. This CDR3 has 11 amino acids. For the CDR3, the DNA is TGCGCCAGCAGTGGAGACTATGGCTACACCTTC. Protein sequence: CASSGDYGYTF.

The J gene is TRBJ2-3, the V gene TRBV28; the match to TRBD2 covers 7 bases. Germline lookup yields CDR1 MDHEN and CDR2 SYDVKM. The CDR3 consists of 14 residues. With V trimmed by 2 bases and J by 5 bases, 4 bases remained unmatched. CDR3 DNA: TGTGCCAGCAGTTTAATAGGGGAGGGAGATACGCAGTATTTT. Protein product: CASSLIGEGDTQYF. The variable domain in full, completed from reference TRBV28 and TRBJ2-3, reads DVKVTQSSRYLVKRTGEKVFLECVQDMDHENMFWYRQDPGLGLRLIYFSYDVKMKEKGDIPEGYSVSREKKERFSLILESASTNQTSMYLCASSLIGEGDTQYFGPGTRLTVL.

This rearrangement joins TRBV4-3 to TRBJ1-2; 8 bases are a match to TRBD1. The CDR3 consists of 15 residues. Germline CDR1 LGHNA, CDR2 YSLEER. J gave up 2 bases and V 5 bases, and 7 bases lay outside the gene matches. The CDR3 is CASSWTGSANYGYTF. The CDR3 bases are TGCGCCAGCAGCTGGACAGGGAGCGCGAACTATGGCTACACCTTC.

For the CDR3, the DNA is TGTGCCAGCAGCTTCTCCACCTACACAGATACGCAGTATTTT. It encodes CASSFSTYTDTQYF. This chain links TRBV7-2 with TRBJ2-3; D gene unclear. Germline CDR1 reads SGHTA; CDR2 reads FQGNSA. Trimming pared 3 bases from V and 2 bases from J, leaving 9 bases between. The CDR3 is 14 residues long.

This chain links TRBV6-5 with TRBJ1-1, with D perhaps TRBD1 (5 bases). The CDR3 length is 14 residues. CDR1 is MNHEY and CDR2 is SVGAGI in the germline V gene. V was clipped by 6 bases and J by 3 bases, with 14 bases between them. CDR3 region: CASRRDSQDTEAFF. CDR3 sequence (DNA): TGTGCCAGCAGGCGGGACTCCCAAGACACTGAAGCTTTCTTT.

This rearrangement joins TRBV18 to TRBJ1-1, with 8 positions matching TRBD1. The J segment lost 1 base and the V segment lost 2 bases, leaving 6 bases of the junction unmatched. There are 16 residues in the CDR3. Germline-derived CDR1 and CDR2 are KGHSH and LQKENI. CDR3 amino acids: CASSPFQGTGNTEAFF. The DNA of the CDR3 is TGTGCCAGCTCACCATTTCAAGGGACAGGGAACACTGAAGCTTTCTTT.

The rearrangement joins TRBV9 to TRBJ1-1; no definite D call. CDR1 is SGDLS and CDR2 is YYNGEE in the germline V gene. Trimming removed 0 bases at V and 1 base at J, with 16 bases between. The CDR3 length is 17 residues. The CDR3: CASSVGPEVGRNTEAFF. CDR3 nucleotide sequence: TGTGCCAGCAGCGTAGGACCTGAGGTGGGTAGGAACACTGAAGCTTTCTTT.